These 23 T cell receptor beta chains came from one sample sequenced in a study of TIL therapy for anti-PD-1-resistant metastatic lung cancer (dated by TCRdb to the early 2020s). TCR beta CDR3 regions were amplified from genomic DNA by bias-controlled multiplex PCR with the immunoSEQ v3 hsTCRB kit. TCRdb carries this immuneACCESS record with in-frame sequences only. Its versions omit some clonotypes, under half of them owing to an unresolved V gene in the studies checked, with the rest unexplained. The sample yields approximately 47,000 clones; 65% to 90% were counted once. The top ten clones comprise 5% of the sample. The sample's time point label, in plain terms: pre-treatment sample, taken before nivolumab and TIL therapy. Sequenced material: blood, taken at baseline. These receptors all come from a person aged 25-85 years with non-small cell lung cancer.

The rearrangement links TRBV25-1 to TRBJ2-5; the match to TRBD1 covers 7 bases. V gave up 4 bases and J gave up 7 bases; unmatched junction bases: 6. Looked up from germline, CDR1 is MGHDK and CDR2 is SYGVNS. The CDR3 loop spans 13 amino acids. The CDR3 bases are TGTGCCAGCAGTGTCACAGGGGAAGGGACCCAGTACTTC. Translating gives CASSVTGEGTQYF.

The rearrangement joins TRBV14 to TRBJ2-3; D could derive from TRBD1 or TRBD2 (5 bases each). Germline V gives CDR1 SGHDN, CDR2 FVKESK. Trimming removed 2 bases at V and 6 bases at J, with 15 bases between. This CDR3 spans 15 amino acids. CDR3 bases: TGTGCCAGCAGCCAATGGGGACCTGTAGTGGATACGCAGTATTTT. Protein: CASSQWGPVVDTQYF. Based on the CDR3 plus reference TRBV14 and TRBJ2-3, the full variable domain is EAGVTQFPSHSVIEKGQTVTLRCDPISGHDNLYWYRRVMGKEIKFLLHFVKESKQDESGMPNNRFLAERTGGTYSTLKVQPAELEDSGVYFCASSQWGPVVDTQYFGPGTRLTVL.

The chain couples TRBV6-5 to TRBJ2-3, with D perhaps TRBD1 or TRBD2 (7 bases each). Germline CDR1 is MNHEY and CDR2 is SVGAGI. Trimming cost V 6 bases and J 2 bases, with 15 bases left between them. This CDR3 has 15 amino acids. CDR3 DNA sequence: TGTGCCAGCAGACCACAGGGGAGGGTCACAGATACGCAGTATTTT. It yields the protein CASRPQGRVTDTQYF.

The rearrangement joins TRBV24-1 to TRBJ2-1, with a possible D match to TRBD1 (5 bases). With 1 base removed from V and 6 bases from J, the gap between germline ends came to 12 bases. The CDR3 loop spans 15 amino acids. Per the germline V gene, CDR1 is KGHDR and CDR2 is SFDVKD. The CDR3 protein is CATSDFRGWPNEQFF. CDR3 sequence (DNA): TGTGCCACCAGTGATTTTAGGGGCTGGCCCAATGAGCAGTTCTTC.

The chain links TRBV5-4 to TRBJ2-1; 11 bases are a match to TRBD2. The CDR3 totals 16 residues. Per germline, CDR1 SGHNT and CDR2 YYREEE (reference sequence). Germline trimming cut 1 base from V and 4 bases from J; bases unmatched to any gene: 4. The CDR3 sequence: CASSLSGTSGYNEQFF. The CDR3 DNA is TGTGCCAGCAGCTTGTCTGGGACTAGCGGTTACAATGAGCAGTTCTTC.

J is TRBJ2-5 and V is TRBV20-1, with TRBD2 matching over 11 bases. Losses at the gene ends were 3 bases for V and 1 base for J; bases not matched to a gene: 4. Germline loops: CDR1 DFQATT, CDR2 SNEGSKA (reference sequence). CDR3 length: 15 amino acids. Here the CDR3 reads CSASIAGGPQETQYF. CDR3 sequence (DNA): TGCAGTGCTAGTATAGCGGGAGGGCCCCAAGAGACCCAGTACTTC.

CDR3 coding DNA: TGTGCCAGCAGCCAATTTTCGGAATTCGCAACTAATGAAAAACTGTTTTTT. It specifies CASSQFSEFATNEKLFF. The chain uses TRBV16 and TRBJ1-4; D gene uncertain. Between the trimmed V and J ends, which lost 1 base and 0 bases, there was a span of 12 bases. Germline V gives CDR1 KGHSY, CDR2 FQNENV. There are 17 residues in the CDR3.

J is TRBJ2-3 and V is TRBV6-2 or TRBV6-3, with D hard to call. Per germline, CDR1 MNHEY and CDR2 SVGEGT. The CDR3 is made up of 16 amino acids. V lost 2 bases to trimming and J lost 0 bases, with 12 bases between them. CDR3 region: CASSYLRAESTDTQYF. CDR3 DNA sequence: TGTGCCAGCAGTTACCTTAGGGCAGAGAGCACAGATACGCAGTATTTT.

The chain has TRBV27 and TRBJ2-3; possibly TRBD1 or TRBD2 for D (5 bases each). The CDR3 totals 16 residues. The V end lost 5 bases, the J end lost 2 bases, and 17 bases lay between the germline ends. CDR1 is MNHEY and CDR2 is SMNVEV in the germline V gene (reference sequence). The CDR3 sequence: CASSRDLRRPTDTQYF. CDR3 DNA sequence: TGTGCCAGCAGTCGGGACCTACGGCGTCCCACAGATACGCAGTATTTT.

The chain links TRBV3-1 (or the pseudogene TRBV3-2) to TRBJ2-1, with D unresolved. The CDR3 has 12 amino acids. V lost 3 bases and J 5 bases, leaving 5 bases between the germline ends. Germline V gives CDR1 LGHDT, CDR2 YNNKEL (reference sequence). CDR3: CASSQGHNEQFF. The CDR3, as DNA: TGTGCCAGCAGCCAGGGTCACAATGAGCAGTTCTTC.

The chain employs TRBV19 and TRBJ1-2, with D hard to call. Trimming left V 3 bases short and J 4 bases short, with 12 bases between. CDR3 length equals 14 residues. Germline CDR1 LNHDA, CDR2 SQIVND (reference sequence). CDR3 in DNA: TGTGCCAGTAGTATCCGGGCAGAAGGCTATGGCTACACCTTC. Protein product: CASSIRAEGYGYTF. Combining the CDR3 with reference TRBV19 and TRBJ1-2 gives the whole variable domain DGGITQSPKYLFRKEGQNVTLSCEQNLNHDAMYWYRQDPGQGLRLIYYSQIVNDFQKGDIAEGYSVSREKKESFPLTVTSAQKNPTAFYLCASSIRAEGYGYTFGSGTRLTVV.

In DNA, the CDR3 is TGTGCCACCAGTGTTACAGATACGCAGTATTTT. Its protein product is CATSVTDTQYF. V gene TRBV24-1 combines with J gene TRBJ2-3; the D is unclear. The CDR3 contains 11 residues. Germline V gene lookup returns CDR1 KGHDR and CDR2 SFDVKD. Trimming removed 5 bases from V and 3 bases from J, with 2 bases in between.

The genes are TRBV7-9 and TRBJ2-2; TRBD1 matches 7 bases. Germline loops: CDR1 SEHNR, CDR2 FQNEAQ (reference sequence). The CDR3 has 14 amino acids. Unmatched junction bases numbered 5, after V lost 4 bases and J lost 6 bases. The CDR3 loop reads CASSSGTVPGELFF. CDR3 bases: TGTGCCAGCAGCTCAGGGACAGTTCCCGGGGAGCTGTTTTTT.

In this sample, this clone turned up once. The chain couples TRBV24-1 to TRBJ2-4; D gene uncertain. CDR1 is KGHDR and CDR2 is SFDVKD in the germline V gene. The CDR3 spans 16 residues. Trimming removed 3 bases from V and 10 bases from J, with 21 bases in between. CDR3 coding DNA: TGTGCCACCAGTGATGGTCGCCCGGAAGTTGTAAATATTCAGTACTTC. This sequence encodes CATSDGRPEVVNIQYF.

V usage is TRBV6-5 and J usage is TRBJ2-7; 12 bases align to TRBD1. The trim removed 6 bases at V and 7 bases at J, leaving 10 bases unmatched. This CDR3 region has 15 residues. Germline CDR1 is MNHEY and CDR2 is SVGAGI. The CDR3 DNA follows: TGTGCCAGCAGGTCCGGGACAGGGGGCATTGGAGAGCAGTACTTC. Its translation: CASRSGTGGIGEQYF.

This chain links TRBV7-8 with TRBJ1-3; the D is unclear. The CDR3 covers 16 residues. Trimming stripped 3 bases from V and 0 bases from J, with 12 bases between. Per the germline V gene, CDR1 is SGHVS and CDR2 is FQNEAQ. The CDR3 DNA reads TGTGCCAGCAGCTTTAGTCAGCCGGCCTCTGGAAACACCATATATTTT. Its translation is CASSFSQPASGNTIYF.

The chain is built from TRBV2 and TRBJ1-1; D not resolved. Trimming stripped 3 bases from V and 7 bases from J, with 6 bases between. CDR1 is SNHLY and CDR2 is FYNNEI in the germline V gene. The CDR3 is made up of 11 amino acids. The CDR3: CASSEVVEAFF. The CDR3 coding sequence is TGTGCCAGCAGTGAGGTCGTTGAAGCTTTCTTT.

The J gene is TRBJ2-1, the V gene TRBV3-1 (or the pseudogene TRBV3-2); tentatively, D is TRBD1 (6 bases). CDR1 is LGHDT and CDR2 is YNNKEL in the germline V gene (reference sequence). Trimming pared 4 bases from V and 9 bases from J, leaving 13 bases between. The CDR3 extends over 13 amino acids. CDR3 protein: CASSRSGAGEQFF. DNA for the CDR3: TGTGCCAGCAGCCGCTCAGGGGCCGGTGAGCAGTTCTTC.

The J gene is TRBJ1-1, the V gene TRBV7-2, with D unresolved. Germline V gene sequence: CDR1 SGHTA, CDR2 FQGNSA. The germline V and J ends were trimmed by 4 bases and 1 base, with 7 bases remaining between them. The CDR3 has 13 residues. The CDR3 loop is CASSSGPNTEAFF. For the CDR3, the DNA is TGTGCCAGCAGCTCTGGGCCGAACACTGAAGCTTTCTTT.

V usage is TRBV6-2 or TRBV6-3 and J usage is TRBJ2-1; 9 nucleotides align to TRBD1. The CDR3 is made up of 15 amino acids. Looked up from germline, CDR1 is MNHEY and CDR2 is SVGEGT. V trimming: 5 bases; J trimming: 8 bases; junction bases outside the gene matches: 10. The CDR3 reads CASSGDRVGKYEQFF. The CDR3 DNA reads TGTGCCAGCAGTGGGGACAGGGTAGGAAAGTATGAGCAGTTCTTC.

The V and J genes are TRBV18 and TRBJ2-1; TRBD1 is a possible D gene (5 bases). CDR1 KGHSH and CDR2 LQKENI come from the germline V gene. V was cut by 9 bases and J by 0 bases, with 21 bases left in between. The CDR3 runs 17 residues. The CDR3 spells CASRQTGRPSSYNEQFF. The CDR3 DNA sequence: TGTGCCAGTCGACAGACCGGCAGGCCGAGCTCCTACAATGAGCAGTTCTTC.

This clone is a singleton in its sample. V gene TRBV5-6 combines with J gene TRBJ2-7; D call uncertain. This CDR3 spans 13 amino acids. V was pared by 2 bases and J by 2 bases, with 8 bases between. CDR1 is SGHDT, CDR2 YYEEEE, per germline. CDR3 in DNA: TGTGCCAGCAGCTTCGGACGGCCCTACGAGCAGTACTTC. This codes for CASSFGRPYEQYF.

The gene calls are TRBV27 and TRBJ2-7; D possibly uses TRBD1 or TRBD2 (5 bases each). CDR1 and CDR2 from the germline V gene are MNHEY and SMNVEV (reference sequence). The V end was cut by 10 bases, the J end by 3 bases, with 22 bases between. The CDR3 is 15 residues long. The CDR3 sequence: CATSLRGPGHYEQYF. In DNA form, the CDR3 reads TGTGCCACATCATTACGGGGACCGGGCCACTACGAGCAGTACTTC.